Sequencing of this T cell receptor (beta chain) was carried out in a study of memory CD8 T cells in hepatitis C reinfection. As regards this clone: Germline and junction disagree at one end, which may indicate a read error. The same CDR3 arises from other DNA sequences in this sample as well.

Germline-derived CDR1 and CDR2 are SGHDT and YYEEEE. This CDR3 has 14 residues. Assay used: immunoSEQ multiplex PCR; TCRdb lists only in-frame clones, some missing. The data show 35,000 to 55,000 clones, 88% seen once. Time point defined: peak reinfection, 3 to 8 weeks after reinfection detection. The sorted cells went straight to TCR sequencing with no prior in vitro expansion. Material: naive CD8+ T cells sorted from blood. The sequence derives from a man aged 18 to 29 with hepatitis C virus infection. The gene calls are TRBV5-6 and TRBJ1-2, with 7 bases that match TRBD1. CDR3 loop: CASSSTTGNYGYTF. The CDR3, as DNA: TGTGCCAGCAGCTCCACGACAGGGAACTATGGCTACACCTTT. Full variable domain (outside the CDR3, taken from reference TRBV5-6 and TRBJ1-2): DAGVTQSPTHLIKTRGQQVTLRCSPKSGHDTVSWYQQALGQGPQFIFQYYEEEERQRGNFPDRFSGHQFPNYSSELNVNALLLGDSALYLCASSSTTGNYGYTFGSGTRLTVV.